The rows below give T cell receptor beta chains drawn from one sample of a study of OX40 agonist ivuxolimab in advanced cancers. Libraries were prepared by immunoSEQ multiplex PCR; TCRdb keeps only in-frame clonotypes and omits some of them. The sample consists of about 43,000 clones, around 86% of them appearing once. Sequenced material: CD4+ or CD8+ T cells sorted from blood, taken in a trial of the OX40 agonist ivuxolimab. The receptor set was obtained from an adult with an advanced solid tumor such as melanoma, head and neck, liver or kidney cancer. CDR3s include the opening cysteine and the closing phenylalanine or tryptophan. Fields, in order: D gene, V gene, J gene, clone size, CDR3 protein, CDR3 DNA. D genes are given only for firm matches. A clone size is listed for some rows: how often the clone was seen (once, few, many), or a class if it is expanded.

>NA|TRBV28|TRBJ2-7|NA
CASSLGGIAYEQYF
TGTGCCAGCAGTTTAGGCGGGATTGCCTACGAGCAGTACTTC
>NA|TRBV11-3|TRBJ1-2|once
CASSPKGYPGYTF
TGTGCCAGCAGCCCTAAGGGGTATCCTGGCTACACCTTC
>NA|TRBV30|TRBJ2-3|NA
CAWSVGGSGETQYF
TGTGCCTGGAGTGTAGGAGGGTCCGGGGAAACGCAGTATTTT
>TRBD2|TRBV6-1|TRBJ2-5|NA
CASRGLELTETQYF
TGTGCCAGCAGAGGACTAGAACTCACAGAGACCCAGTACTTC
>NA|TRBV19|TRBJ2-3|NA
CASSIGGPWDTQYF
TGTGCCAGTAGTATAGGTGGGCCTTGGGATACGCAGTATTTT
>NA|TRBV6-5|TRBJ2-1|NA
CAAEDRGYNEQFF
TGTGCCGCCGAGGACAGAGGCTACAATGAGCAGTTCTTC
>NA|TRBV12-5|TRBJ2-2|once
CASGSEFGELFF
TGTGCTAGTGGCTCTGAGTTTGGTGAGCTGTTTTTT
>NA|TRBV5-1|TRBJ2-7|NA
CASSLRVGDEQYF
TGCGCCAGCAGCTTGCGCGTGGGGGACGAGCAGTACTTC
>NA|TRBV7-2|TRBJ2-3|NA
CASSFAGGTDTQYF
TGTGCCAGCAGCTTTGCTGGGGGCACAGATACGCAGTATTTT
>TRBD2|TRBV6-5|TRBJ2-3|NA
CASSRLAGGGDTQYF
TGTGCCAGCAGCCGACTAGCGGGGGGGGGAGATACGCAGTATTTT
>NA|TRBV25-1|TRBJ1-1|many
CASSEGSWGTEAFF
TGTGCCAGCAGTGAAGGAAGTTGGGGGACTGAAGCTTTCTTT
>NA|TRBV5-4|TRBJ1-2|NA
CASSLGQVLGGYTF
TGTGCCAGCAGCTTGGGGCAGGTGTTAGGTGGCTACACCTTC
>NA|TRBV10-1|TRBJ2-2|once
CASSDRNTGELFF
TGCGCCAGCAGCGACAGGAACACCGGGGAGCTGTTTTTT
>TRBD2|TRBV7-2|TRBJ2-2|NA
CASSLLGGGNTGELFF
TGTGCCAGCAGCTTACTCGGGGGGGGTAACACCGGGGAGCTGTTTTTT
>NA|TRBV10-2|TRBJ2-7|NA
CASIPGSGSGYEQYF
TGCGCCAGCATACCGGGGTCGGGCAGTGGCTACGAGCAGTACTTC
>NA|TRBV5-4|TRBJ1-1|NA
CASSLGWRDTEAFF
TGTGCCAGCAGCCTGGGTTGGAGGGACACTGAAGCTTTCTTT
>TRBD1|TRBV6-6|TRBJ1-1|NA
CASSYQGDEAFF
TGTGCCAGCAGTTATCAGGGGGATGAAGCTTTCTTT
>NA|TRBV6-1|TRBJ2-7|hyperexpanded
CASRTEGPYEQYF
TGTGCCAGCAGGACGGAAGGTCCCTACGAGCAGTACTTC
>NA|TRBV6-1|TRBJ1-1|NA
CASSEDTGRRSTEAFF
TGTGCCAGCAGCGAAGACACGGGTCGAAGGAGCACTGAAGCTTTCTTT
>NA|TRBV28|TRBJ2-7|NA
CASSLSGGDRVYEQYF
TGTGCCAGCAGTTTATCGGGAGGGGACAGGGTGTACGAGCAGTACTTC
>NA|TRBV2|TRBJ1-1|NA
CASSEAFGTEAFF
TGTGCCAGCAGTGAAGCCTTTGGCACTGAAGCTTTCTTT
>NA|TRBV6-7|TRBJ2-5|once
CASSYSWNRRSGCQETQYF
TGTGCCAGCAGTTACTCGTGGAACAGGAGGTCGGGGTGCCAAGAGACCCAGTACTTC
>TRBD1|TRBV23-1|TRBJ1-5|NA
CASSQPDRPGHQPQHF
TGCGCCAGCAGTCAGCCGGACAGGCCAGGCCATCAGCCCCAGCATTTT
>NA|TRBV19|TRBJ2-1|once
CASSGLGPINEQFF
TGTGCCAGTAGCGGACTCGGACCTATCAATGAGCAGTTCTTC
>NA|TRBV9|TRBJ1-3|NA
CASSVGFTVESGNTIYF
TGTGCCAGCAGCGTAGGGTTTACAGTAGAGTCTGGAAACACCATATATTTT
>NA|TRBV2|TRBJ2-3|NA
CASSSTDTQYF
TGTGCCAGCAGTAGCACAGATACGCAGTATTTT
>TRBD2|TRBV5-4|TRBJ2-6|NA
CASSRGTSSGANVLTF
TGTGCCAGCAGCCGCGGGACTAGCTCTGGGGCCAACGTCCTGACTTTC
>NA|TRBV19|TRBJ1-2|NA
CASRGPQGGYGYTF
TGTGCCAGTAGGGGACCACAGGGAGGCTATGGCTACACCTTC
>NA|TRBV6-5|TRBJ2-7|NA
CASRPARSVYEQYF
TGTGCCAGCAGACCAGCTAGATCTGTCTACGAGCAGTACTTC
>NA|TRBV2|TRBJ1-2|NA
CASSEQGSYGYTF
TGTGCCAGCAGTGAACAGGGTAGCTATGGCTACACCTTC
>NA|TRBV6-1|TRBJ1-6|NA
CASSEQQFYNSPLHF
TGTGCCAGCAGTGAACAACAATTTTATAATTCACCCCTCCACTTT
>NA|TRBV5-4|TRBJ1-6|NA
CASSLWGINSPLHF
TGTGCCAGCAGCTTATGGGGCATTAATTCACCCCTCCACTTT
>NA|TRBV4-1|TRBJ1-6|few
CASSRGGGLRNSPLHF
TGCGCCAGCAGCCGCGGAGGGGGTCTGAGGAATTCACCCCTCCACTTT
>TRBD2|TRBV10-3|TRBJ2-3|NA
CAITGSAGGSTDTQYF
TGTGCCATCACGGGCAGCGCGGGGGGAAGCACAGATACGCAGTATTTT
>NA|TRBV7-9|TRBJ2-7|NA
CASSAGARGGLVHEQYF
TGTGCCAGCAGCGCAGGAGCCAGGGGGGGCCTTGTCCACGAGCAGTACTTC
>TRBD2|TRBV5-1|TRBJ2-5|NA
CASSLSGGLQETQYF
TGCGCCAGCAGTCTTAGCGGGGGGCTCCAAGAGACCCAGTACTTC
>NA|TRBV11-2|TRBJ2-5|NA
CASSSSPGETQYF
TGTGCCAGCAGCTCGTCGCCAGGAGAGACCCAGTACTTC
>NA|TRBV7-9|TRBJ2-3|NA
CASSLGFPSTDTQYF
TGTGCCAGCAGCTTAGGGTTCCCTAGCACAGATACGCAGTATTTT
>NA|TRBV6-1|TRBJ1-5|NA
CASKTTVDGNQPQHF
TGTGCCAGCAAGACGACGGTCGATGGCAATCAGCCCCAGCATTTT
>NA|TRBV7-2|TRBJ2-5|NA
CASSDPQETQYF
TGTGCCAGCTCGGACCCTCAAGAGACCCAGTACTTC
>TRBD1|TRBV5-1|TRBJ2-7|few
CASSNSRGRLDEQYF
TGCGCCAGCAGCAATAGCAGGGGGCGATTGGACGAGCAGTACTTC
>NA|TRBV7-9|TRBJ2-7|NA
CASSRGSTGVSSYEQYF
TGTGCCAGCAGCCGGGGATCCACCGGGGTGAGCTCCTACGAGCAGTACTTC
>NA|TRBV5-1|TRBJ2-3|NA
CASRGVTRGINTDTQYF
TGCGCCAGCAGAGGGGTTACTAGGGGCATAAACACAGATACGCAGTATTTT
>NA|TRBV7-9|TRBJ2-1|NA
CASSRTPPEPNNEQFF
TGTGCCAGCAGCCGTACCCCCCCTGAGCCTAACAATGAGCAGTTCTTC
>TRBD2|TRBV7-3|TRBJ2-1|NA
CASSLGRTIAGGSTNEQFF
TGTGCCAGCAGCTTAGGCCGCACGATAGCGGGAGGGAGTACCAATGAGCAGTTCTTC
>NA|TRBV6-5|TRBJ2-5|NA
CASWLGGAAETQYF
TGTGCCAGCTGGTTGGGGGGGGCAGCAGAGACCCAGTACTTC
>TRBD1|TRBV19|TRBJ1-6|once
CASSIASGQGSPLHF
TGTGCCAGTAGTATTGCAAGCGGACAGGGATCACCCCTCCACTTT
>NA|TRBV4-1|TRBJ2-6|NA
CASSQPHSSSGANVLTF
TGCGCCAGCAGCCAACCCCACAGCTCCTCTGGGGCCAACGTCCTGACTTTC
>TRBD1|TRBV28|TRBJ1-3|NA
CASSSGQGARNTIYF
TGTGCCAGCAGTTCGGGACAGGGGGCTCGAAACACCATATATTTT
>NA|TRBV19|TRBJ2-4|NA
CASSIDYGTGNIQYF
TGTGCCAGTAGTATAGATTATGGGACGGGAAACATTCAGTACTTC
>NA|TRBV19|TRBJ1-6|NA
CASSIETRSPLHF
TGTGCCAGTAGTATAGAGACTCGTTCACCCCTCCACTTT
>TRBD1|TRBV5-6|TRBJ2-7|NA
CASSLGTGGKQYF
TGTGCCAGCAGCTTGGGGACAGGGGGCAAGCAGTACTTC
>TRBD2|TRBV10-3|TRBJ2-3|NA
CAASMVGGNTDTQYF
TGTGCCGCCAGCATGGTGGGAGGGAACACAGATACGCAGTATTTT
>NA|TRBV5-1|TRBJ1-5|NA
CASSSGWGSSQPQHF
TGTGCCAGCAGCTCGGGGTGGGGGTCTTCCCAGCCCCAGCATTTT
>NA|TRBV18|TRBJ1-2|NA
CASSPKGYYGYTF
TGTGCCAGCTCACCCAAGGGGTACTATGGCTACACCTTC
>NA|TRBV5-1|TRBJ2-7|NA
CASSLTGAYEQYF
TGCGCCAGCAGCTTGACGGGGGCCTACGAGCAGTACTTC
>NA|TRBV29-1|TRBJ1-2|NA
CSVEDEQRPYGYTF
TGCAGCGTTGAAGATGAACAGCGCCCCTATGGCTACACCTTC
>NA|TRBV30|TRBJ1-3|NA
CAWGLPGNTIYF
TGTGCCTGGGGCCTGCCTGGAAACACCATATATTTT